This T cell receptor beta chain was recorded in a study of T cells in localized non-small cell lung cancer. TCRdb's copy holds only in-frame clones and misses some; the assay was immunoSEQ multiplex PCR. This table has thousands of clones, more than 20% appearing once. Study-level results: Longer overall survival was associated with a higher density of T cells in the blood.

This clone was counted only a few times. Its antigen is still unknown. The germline gives CDR1 SGHNT, CDR2 YENEEA. This CDR3 is built from 16 residues. Trimming removed 4 bases from V and 4 bases from J; junction bases left unmatched: 10. The sequence derives from a man aged 40 to 70 with stage II lung adenocarcinoma. The chain joins TRBV11-3 to TRBJ1-1; 9 nucleotides line up with TRBD1. The starting material was lung tumor tissue, obtained before any cancer treatment. CDR3 sequence: CASSSGTGILSTEAFF. CDR3 in DNA: TGTGCCAGCAGCTCCGGGACAGGGATATTAAGCACTGAAGCTTTCTTT.